The 5 T cell receptor beta chains given below trace back to one sample, sequenced in a study of technical replicates of blood from several donors. TCRdb's table, derived via immunoSEQ multiplex PCR, lists solely in-frame clones and lacks some. The table has approximately 100,000 clones, over 95% seen once. Sample: T cells isolated from PBMCs. The receptors derive from a human donor in good health.

For this clone: This specimen includes other DNA sequences encoding the same CDR3. The chain combines TRBV6-5 with TRBJ1-1; a weak D match, TRBD1 (6 bases). V shed 2 bases and J shed 2 bases, with 9 bases lying between them. The CDR3 runs to 14 residues. The germline V gene encodes CDR1 MNHEY and CDR2 SVGAGI. The CDR3 DNA reads as TGTGCCAGCAGTTACACGGACAGAAACACTGAAGCTTTCTTT. The encoded protein is CASSYTDRNTEAFF.

The chain links TRBV15 to TRBJ1-3; D gene unclear. CDR1 is LNHNV and CDR2 is YYDKDF in the germline V gene (reference sequence). The CDR3 has 15 residues. Trimming stripped 0 bases from V and 4 bases from J, with 10 bases between. Here the CDR3 DNA reads TGTGCCACCAGCAGAGACAGATTCCAAGGAAACACCATATATTTT. Its translation is CATSRDRFQGNTIYF.

V and J are TRBV7-9 and TRBJ1-2; 10 bases agree with TRBD1. CDR1 is SEHNR and CDR2 is FQNEAQ in the germline V gene (reference sequence). The junction had 8 bases not matched to a gene; V was cut back by 5 bases and J by 5 bases. The CDR3 has 15 amino acids. The CDR3 sequence: CASSNGQGDMYGYTF. In nucleotides, the CDR3 is TGTGCCAGCAGCAACGGACAGGGGGATATGTATGGCTACACCTTC.

J is TRBJ1-2 and V is TRBV4-2; TRBD1 matches at 10 bases. CDR3 length equals 15 residues. Unmatched junction bases numbered 4, after V lost 0 bases and J lost 6 bases. CDR1 is LGHNA, CDR2 YNFKEQ, per germline. The CDR3 sequence: CASSQDRQGADGYTF. DNA of the CDR3: TGTGCCAGCAGCCAAGATAGACAGGGGGCGGATGGCTACACCTTC.

V is TRBV6-6 and J is TRBJ2-2; TRBD1 is a possible D gene (6 bases). The V gene's germline CDR1 is MNHNY and CDR2 SVGAGI (reference sequence). This CDR3 region has 12 residues. V shed 10 bases and J shed 5 bases, with 11 bases lying between them. The CDR3 coding sequence is TGTGCCACCCAACAGGGTACCGGGGAGCTGTTTTTT. This codes for CATQQGTGELFF.